A single sample gave rise to the 27 T cell receptor beta chains below, sequenced in a study of OX40 agonist ivuxolimab in advanced cancers. This table comes from immunoSEQ multiplex PCR, and its TCRdb copy is limited to in-frame clones, with some not included. The data contain about 31,000 clones, about 83% of them singletons. Source: CD4+ or CD8+ T cells sorted from blood, taken in a trial of the OX40 agonist ivuxolimab. These receptors were obtained from an adult with an advanced solid tumor such as melanoma, head and neck, liver or kidney cancer.

The chain couples TRBV7-9 to TRBJ1-5, with D perhaps matching TRBD1 (6 bases). V lost 1 base, J lost 3 bases, and 10 bases lay in between. The CDR3 totals 15 residues. Germline CDR1 and CDR2: SEHNR and FQNEAQ (reference sequence). For the CDR3, the DNA is TGTGCCAGCAGCTTAGGTTCAGGGGTCAATCAGCCCCAGCATTTT. Its protein product is CASSLGSGVNQPQHF.

The V gene is TRBV29-1, the J gene TRBJ2-1; D possibly corresponds to TRBD2 (5 bases). The ends were cut back, 6 bases at V and 7 bases at J, with 16 bases in the middle. This CDR3 is 13 amino acids long. CDR1 and CDR2 (germline): SQVTM, ANQGSEA. The CDR3, as DNA: TGCAGCGTCGCACCGGGATCGGGGAATGAGCAGTTCTTC. Translated, it gives CSVAPGSGNEQFF.

This chain connects TRBV19 to TRBJ2-1; 10 bases agree with TRBD2. J lost 0 bases, V lost 7 bases, and 3 bases had no gene match. The germline V gene encodes CDR1 LNHDA and CDR2 SQIVND (reference sequence). The CDR3 sequence is 15 residues long. CDR3 protein: CASTIAGGSYNEQFF. Written as DNA, the CDR3 is TGTGCCAGTACCATAGCGGGGGGCTCCTACAATGAGCAGTTCTTC. Combining the CDR3 with reference TRBV19 and TRBJ2-1 gives the whole variable domain DGGITQSPKYLFRKEGQNVTLSCEQNLNHDAMYWYRQDPGQGLRLIYYSQIVNDFQKGDIAEGYSVSREKKESFPLTVTSAQKNPTAFYLCASTIAGGSYNEQFFGPGTRLTVL.

This chain uses TRBV19 with TRBJ2-4; 7 nucleotides agree with TRBD1. This CDR3 has 17 amino acids. The V gene's germline CDR1 is LNHDA and CDR2 SQIVND (reference sequence). With V trimmed by 3 bases and J by 3 bases, 11 bases remained unmatched. The CDR3 sequence: CASSMATDRDDKNIQYF. CDR3 in DNA: TGTGCCAGTAGTATGGCCACTGACAGGGATGACAAAAACATTCAGTACTTC.

The V and J genes are TRBV9 and TRBJ2-1; D ambiguous. Trimming took off 0 bases at V and 3 bases at J, with 10 bases between the two ends. CDR3 size: 15 residues. Germline CDR1 SGDLS, CDR2 YYNGEE. The CDR3 DNA reads as TGTGCCAGCAGCGTAGCTGGGAACCACTACAATGAGCAGTTCTTC. Its protein is CASSVAGNHYNEQFF.

The rearrangement uses TRBV4-1 and TRBJ2-7, with 9 bases aligning to TRBD2. There are 14 residues in the CDR3. The V and J ends lost 3 bases and 4 bases, in that order; junction bases with no gene match: 4. Germline CDR1 reads MGHRA; CDR2 reads YSYEKL. CDR3 region: CASSHWTSEYEQYF. CDR3 nucleotide sequence: TGCGCCAGCAGCCACTGGACTAGCGAATACGAGCAGTACTTC.

The rearrangement joins TRBV7-9 to TRBJ2-1; 8 bases match TRBD2. Germline lookup yields CDR1 SEHNR and CDR2 FQNEAQ (reference sequence). CDR3 length equals 15 residues. The V gene end was trimmed by 2 bases and the J gene end by 4 bases; junction bases not matched to a gene: 4. This CDR3 reads CASSLLPSGYNEQFF. The CDR3 DNA is TGTGCCAGCAGCTTATTGCCTAGCGGGTACAATGAGCAGTTCTTC.

The chain is built from TRBV27 and TRBJ1-2; 10 nucleotides agree with TRBD1. The germline V gene has CDR1 MNHEY and CDR2 SMNVEV (reference sequence). V was pared by 4 bases and J by 6 bases, with 14 bases of the junction left unmatched. The CDR3 consists of 17 residues. The CDR3 sequence is CASSSETGGRSFHGYTF. In DNA form, the CDR3 reads TGTGCCAGCAGTTCCGAGACAGGGGGCAGGAGTTTTCATGGCTACACCTTC.

V usage is TRBV13 and J usage is TRBJ1-2, with 10 bases matching TRBD1. V was pared by 5 bases and J by 9 bases, with 12 bases of the junction left unmatched. Germline V gene lookup returns CDR1 PRHDT and CDR2 FYEKMQ (reference sequence). The CDR3 loop spans 15 amino acids. CDR3 nucleotide sequence: TGTGCCAGCAGCGAATCCTTGGGACAGGGGCTTCGCTACACCTTC. Encoded protein: CASSESLGQGLRYTF.

V is TRBV19 and J is TRBJ2-2; a weak D match, TRBD2 (5 bases). V lost 3 bases to trimming and J lost 1 base, with 6 bases between them. The germline gives CDR1 LNHDA, CDR2 SQIVND (reference sequence). The CDR3 loop spans 14 amino acids. As DNA, the CDR3 is TGTGCCAGTAGTATGGCGGGGAACACCGGGGAGCTGTTTTTT. Amino acid sequence: CASSMAGNTGELFF.

The chain recombines TRBV6-5 with TRBJ1-4; possibly TRBD1 for D (6 bases). The CDR3 has 14 amino acids. Looked up from germline, CDR1 is MNHEY and CDR2 is SVGAGI. V was cut by 6 bases and J by 7 bases, with 15 bases left in between. The CDR3 DNA follows: TGTGCCAGCAGCCCCCAGGGGCAGGTTGAAAAACTGTTTTTT. This translates into CASSPQGQVEKLFF.

The chain couples TRBV9 to TRBJ1-4, with 7 bases aligning to TRBD1. The CDR3 spans 17 residues. Unmatched junction bases numbered 12, after V lost 4 bases and J lost 3 bases. Germline CDR1 reads SGDLS; CDR2 reads YYNGEE. The CDR3 spells CASSPLTPGGPNEKLFF. CDR3 DNA: TGTGCCAGCAGCCCTTTAACTCCAGGGGGTCCTAATGAAAAACTGTTTTTT. Full variable domain (missing parts from reference TRBV9 and TRBJ1-4): DSGVTQTPKHLITATGQRVTLRCSPRSGDLSVYWYQQSLDQGLQFLIQYYNGEERAKGNILERFSAQQFPDLHSELNLSSLELGDSALYFCASSPLTPGGPNEKLFFGSGTQLSVL.

This chain uses TRBV6-5 with TRBJ2-1; D uncertain. V was pared by 2 bases and J by 6 bases, with 5 bases between. The CDR3 sequence is 12 residues long. Germline loops: CDR1 MNHEY, CDR2 SVGAGI. The DNA for the CDR3 is TGTGCCAGCAGTTACACCCGCAATGAGCAGTTCTTC. Translating gives CASSYTRNEQFF.

The chain has TRBV29-1 and TRBJ2-1, with D possibly matching TRBD1 (5 bases). This CDR3 spans 12 amino acids. Germline V gene lookup returns CDR1 SQVTM and CDR2 ANQGSEA. Trimming cost V 3 bases and J 7 bases, with 10 bases left between them. This CDR3 is CSVDDRGNEQFF. The CDR3 DNA follows: TGCAGCGTTGACGATAGGGGTAATGAGCAGTTCTTC.

J is TRBJ1-2 and V is TRBV6-5, with D possibly TRBD1 on 5 matching bases. The CDR3 has 13 amino acids. V was cut by 4 bases and J by 2 bases, with 8 bases left in between. Germline loops: CDR1 MNHEY, CDR2 SVGAGI. The CDR3 region has the DNA TGTGCCAGCAGTTGGACACCCAACTATGGCTACACCTTC. Translating it yields CASSWTPNYGYTF.

The chain carries TRBV4-2 and TRBJ2-1; D is unresolved. Deletions cut 1 base from V and 6 bases from J, with 4 bases between. Germline V gene sequence: CDR1 LGHNA, CDR2 YNFKEQ. CDR3 length: 12 residues. CDR3 DNA: TGTGCCAGCAGCCAAGTAAGCAATGAGCAGTTCTTC. Amino acids: CASSQVSNEQFF.

This CDR3 is CASSYLQRGRWETQYF. The CDR3 DNA is TGTGCCAGCAGTTATTTACAAAGGGGGCGCTGGGAGACCCAGTACTTC. The V gene is TRBV27, the J gene TRBJ2-5; 7 nucleotides line up with TRBD1. The junction had 13 bases not matched to a gene; V was cut back by 4 bases and J by 5 bases. CDR3 size: 16 residues. Germline V gives CDR1 MNHEY, CDR2 SMNVEV (reference sequence).

V gene TRBV7-8 combines with J gene TRBJ2-3; possibly TRBD2 for D (5 bases). Deletions cut 7 bases from V and 0 bases from J, with 23 bases between. Germline-derived CDR1 and CDR2 are SGHVS and FQNEAQ. The CDR3 is 18 residues long. CDR3 sequence reads: CASTFLGIRGTSTDTQYF. CDR3 sequence (DNA): TGTGCCAGCACCTTCCTTGGGATCCGGGGTACTAGCACAGATACGCAGTATTTT.

This clone was detected once. J is TRBJ2-5 and V is TRBV9; D perhaps matches TRBD1 (6 bases). Trimming pared 1 base from V and 4 bases from J, leaving 17 bases between. The CDR3 covers 16 residues. Germline CDR1 and CDR2: SGDLS and YYNGEE. This chain's CDR3 is CASSVRVRGKPETQYF. CDR3 nucleotides: TGTGCCAGCAGCGTAAGGGTAAGGGGGAAGCCAGAGACCCAGTACTTC.

The chain uses TRBV21-1 and TRBJ1-5; the D call in the table, TRBD1, was not verified against the DNA. TRBV21-1 is annotated as a pseudogene. CDR3 length equals 14 residues. In DNA form, the CDR3 reads TGTGCCAGCAGCAAAAAGACAGGGGAAGCTCCCCAGCATTTT. It specifies CASSKKTGEAPQHF.

The chain carries TRBV6-5 and TRBJ1-2, with 7 nucleotides matching TRBD1. J gave up 8 bases and V 8 bases, and 11 bases lay outside the gene matches. CDR1 MNHEY and CDR2 SVGAGI come from the germline V gene. The CDR3 is 13 residues long. The DNA for the CDR3 is TGTGCCAGCTCCCTGACAGGGTCGCGAGGCTACACCTTC. It is translated as CASSLTGSRGYTF.

The chain employs TRBV5-5 and TRBJ1-2, with D unclear. In germline, CDR1 is SGHKS, CDR2 YYEKEE (reference sequence). This CDR3 contains 12 residues. The germline V and J ends were trimmed by 0 bases and 8 bases, with 8 bases remaining between them. The CDR3 sequence: CASSLGPRGYTF. The CDR3 bases are TGTGCCAGCAGCTTGGGGCCCCGGGGCTACACCTTC. The whole variable domain, filled in from reference TRBV5-5 and TRBJ1-2, reads DAGVTQSPTHLIKTRGQQVTLRCSPISGHKSVSWYQQVLGQGPQFIFQYYEKEERGRGNFPDRFSARQFPNYSSELNVNALLLGDSALYLCASSLGPRGYTFGSGTRLTVV.

The rearrangement links TRBV7-3 to TRBJ2-5; 7 positions agree with TRBD2. J lost 5 bases, V lost 5 bases, and 11 bases had no gene match. The CDR3 totals 15 residues. CDR1 and CDR2 (germline): SGHTA, FQGTGA. As DNA, the CDR3 is TGTGCCAGCAGCCCCCCCGAGGGAGGGGTTGAGACCCAGTACTTC. Protein sequence: CASSPPEGGVETQYF.

This chain joins TRBV29-1 and TRBJ2-7; D uncertain. CDR3 length: 14 amino acids. Germline-derived CDR1 and CDR2 are SQVTM and ANQGSEA. Trimming removed 7 bases at V and 4 bases at J, with 20 bases between. Here the CDR3 reads CSALDASRLYEQYF. CDR3 nucleotides: TGCAGCGCCCTAGACGCCAGCCGGCTTTACGAGCAGTACTTC.

This clone is deemed medium-sized. This chain joins TRBV6-5 and TRBJ2-1, with no clear D. The CDR3 loop spans 11 amino acids. Germline CDR1 is MNHEY and CDR2 is SVGAGI. The V end was cut by 2 bases, the J end by 7 bases, with 3 bases between. The CDR3 loop reads CASSYGNEQFF. CDR3 nucleotides: TGTGCCAGCAGTTACGGAAATGAGCAGTTCTTC.

The V gene is TRBV7-6, the J gene TRBJ1-1, with a possible D match to TRBD1 (5 bases). The CDR3 contains 14 residues. Deletions cut 3 bases from V and 5 bases from J, with 13 bases between. Germline V lookup: CDR1 SGHVS, CDR2 FNYEAQ. CDR3 nucleotides: TGTGCCAGCAGCTTTAGTTCAGGGATGACTGAAGCTTTCTTT. The encoded protein is CASSFSSGMTEAFF.

The V call is TRBV7-9, the J call TRBJ1-6, with 7 bases fitting TRBD1. With 5 bases clipped from V and 9 bases from J, the junction kept 16 bases outside the gene matches. This CDR3 spans 17 amino acids. Germline-derived CDR1 and CDR2 are SEHNR and FQNEAQ (reference sequence). The DNA for the CDR3 is TGTGCCAGCAGCCCAGGGGACAGCCACGTTCTCGGTTCACCCCTCCACTTT. This encodes CASSPGDSHVLGSPLHF.